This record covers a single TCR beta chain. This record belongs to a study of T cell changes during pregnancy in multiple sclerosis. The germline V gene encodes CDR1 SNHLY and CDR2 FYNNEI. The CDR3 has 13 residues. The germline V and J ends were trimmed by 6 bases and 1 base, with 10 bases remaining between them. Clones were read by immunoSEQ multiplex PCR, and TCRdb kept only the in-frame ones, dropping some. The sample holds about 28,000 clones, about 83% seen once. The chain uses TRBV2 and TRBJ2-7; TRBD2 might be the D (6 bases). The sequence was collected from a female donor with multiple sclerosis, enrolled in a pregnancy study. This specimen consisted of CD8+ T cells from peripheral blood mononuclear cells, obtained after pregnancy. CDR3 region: CASSYRGSYEQYF. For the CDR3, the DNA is TGTGCCAGCAGCTATCGGGGGTCCTACGAGCAGTACTTC.